This T cell receptor (beta chain) was found in a study of blood T cell repertoires in COVID-19. Study at large: The United States, Italy and Spain supplied acute and convalescent COVID-19 samples. PBMCs, B-cell-depleted T cells, or T cells were the source of the cDNA or gDNA that made up the material.

Only in-frame clones appear in the TCRdb table, and some are missing; sequencing was by immunoSEQ multiplex PCR. The table shows about 250,000 clones, with 65% to 85% occurring only once. This CDR3 is 13 amino acids long. Trimming took 1 base from V and 4 from J, leaving 7 bases between them. Germline lookup yields CDR1 LGHDT and CDR2 YNNKEL (reference sequence). Regarding this clone: Additional DNA sequences in this sample encode the identical CDR3.

The TCR was taken from a man older than 75 with acute or convalescent COVID-19. The V and J genes are TRBV3-1 (or the pseudogene TRBV3-2) and TRBJ1-2; no reliable D call. The specimen was peripheral blood. This CDR3 is CASSQGGGYGYTF. The CDR3 nucleotides read TGTGCCAGCAGCCAAGGAGGCGGCTATGGCTACACCTTC.